Below, 30 T cell receptor beta chains from the same sample are listed, as sequenced in a study of CD4+ T cells in melanoma. Some clones are missing from TCRdb's copy, which holds only in-frame ones; the method was immunoSEQ multiplex PCR. The table has approximately 11,000 clones, roughly 66% seen once; the top ten hold roughly an eighth. Sequencing was carried out using cells from a culture (not recorded whether cultured in vitro). All receptors derive from a human donor with melanoma.

The table lists this clone with a few counts. The chain employs TRBV19 and TRBJ1-4; D ambiguous. With 3 bases removed from V and 10 bases from J, the gap between germline ends came to 6 bases. CDR3 length: 11 amino acids. Germline values: CDR1 LNHDA, CDR2 SQIVND (reference sequence). Written as DNA, the CDR3 is TGTGCCAGTAGTATTGGAGTAAAACTGTTTTTT. Translating it yields CASSIGVKLFF.

This chain joins TRBV9 and TRBJ2-3, with D maybe TRBD1 (6 bases). Germline loops: CDR1 SGDLS, CDR2 YYNGEE. This CDR3 has 17 amino acids. V lost 2 bases to trimming and J lost 4 bases, with 20 bases between them. The CDR3 spells CASSVNRDTALADTQYF. In DNA, the CDR3 is TGTGCCAGCAGCGTGAACCGGGACACGGCCTTGGCAGATACGCAGTATTTT.

V usage is TRBV5-1 and J usage is TRBJ2-2; TRBD1 might be the D (5 bases). CDR1 is SGHRS and CDR2 is YFSETQ in the germline V gene. V lost 0 bases and J 0 bases, leaving 15 bases between the germline ends. The CDR3 extends over 18 amino acids. CDR3 sequence (DNA): TGCGCCAGCAGCTTGGGTGTTCCGTCAGGGCCGAACACCGGGGAGCTGTTTTTT. Translating gives CASSLGVPSGPNTGELFF.

The V call is TRBV2, the J call TRBJ2-3; 13 nucleotides match TRBD2. Germline V gives CDR1 SNHLY, CDR2 FYNNEI. Trimming took 7 bases from V and 5 from J; bases not matched to a gene: 6. This CDR3 has 15 residues. The CDR3 sequence: CASKTSGGLRDTQYF. The CDR3 DNA is TGTGCCAGCAAGACTAGCGGGGGGCTAAGAGATACGCAGTATTTT. The full variable domain, rest sourced from reference TRBV2 and TRBJ2-3, is EPEVTQTPSHQVTQMGQEVILRCVPISNHLYFYWYRQILGQKVEFLVSFYNNEISEKSEIFDDQFSVERPDGSNFTLKIRSTKLEDSAMYFCASKTSGGLRDTQYFGPGTRLTVL.

The V and J genes are TRBV5-1 and TRBJ2-3, with TRBD1 matching 7 bases. Germline V gene data show CDR1 as SGHRS and CDR2 as YFSETQ. The V gene end was trimmed by 1 base and the J gene end by 2 bases; junction bases not matched to a gene: 7. This CDR3 spans 16 amino acids. The DNA for the CDR3 is TGCGCCAGCAGCTTGAGGCCAGGGGGTACCACAGATACGCAGTATTTT. This encodes CASSLRPGGTTDTQYF.

This clone was seen only a few times. The V and J genes are TRBV2 and TRBJ2-5; D is undetermined. The CDR3 runs 14 residues. CDR1 and CDR2 (germline): SNHLY, FYNNEI. Deletions cut 0 bases from V and 0 bases from J, with 5 bases between. CDR3 protein: CASSEASDQETQYF. The CDR3 coding sequence is TGTGCCAGCAGTGAAGCGTCAGACCAAGAGACCCAGTACTTC.

This clone was counted only a few times. This chain connects TRBV10-3 to TRBJ1-1; 8 positions match TRBD1. Trimming removed 6 bases from V and 2 bases from J; junction bases left unmatched: 2. Germline V gene lookup returns CDR1 ENHRY and CDR2 SYGVKD. The CDR3 is 13 amino acids. The CDR3 reads CAIRTGANTEAFF. The CDR3 coding sequence is TGTGCCATCAGGACAGGGGCTAACACTGAAGCTTTCTTT.

The chain combines TRBV19 with TRBJ2-5; 9 bases agree with TRBD2. Germline V gene data show CDR1 as LNHDA and CDR2 as SQIVND (reference sequence). With V trimmed by 4 bases and J by 0 bases, 6 bases remained unmatched. The CDR3 is 16 amino acids. The CDR3 DNA follows: TGTGCCAGTAGTAGTCGAGCGGGGGGTAACCAAGAGACCCAGTACTTC. It translates to CASSSRAGGNQETQYF.

The J gene is TRBJ1-1, the V gene TRBV6-5; a possible D gene is TRBD1 (6 bases). The germline gives CDR1 MNHEY, CDR2 SVGAGI. CDR3 length: 15 amino acids. V lost 0 bases to trimming and J lost 5 bases, with 13 bases between them. The CDR3 region has the DNA TGTGCCAGCAGTTACTCTCGCGCGGGGGCGACTGAAGCTTTCTTT. This gives the protein CASSYSRAGATEAFF.

The chain uses TRBV5-1 and TRBJ1-2; D is undetermined. The CDR3 loop spans 13 amino acids. The germline V gene has CDR1 SGHRS and CDR2 YFSETQ. V lost 0 bases, J lost 7 bases, and 10 bases lay in between. In DNA form, the CDR3 reads TGCGCCAGCAGCTTGGAGGTGGGCTCTGGCTACACCTTC. Its translation is CASSLEVGSGYTF.

The gene calls are TRBV7-6 and TRBJ2-3, with TRBD2 matching 8 bases. This CDR3 comprises 16 residues. V lost 5 bases to trimming and J lost 4 bases; unmatched junction nucleotides: 11. Germline CDR1 is SGHVS and CDR2 is FNYEAQ. The CDR3, as DNA: TGTGCCAGCAGCCTAAGCCCCGGGGGGGCGGCAGATACGCAGTATTTT. It codes for CASSLSPGGAADTQYF. The variable domain in full, completed from reference TRBV7-6 and TRBJ2-3, reads GAGVSQSPRYKVTKRGQDVALRCDPISGHVSLYWYRQALGQGPEFLTYFNYEAQQDKSGLPNDRFSAERPEGSISTLTIQRTEQRDSAMYRCASSLSPGGAADTQYFGPGTRLTVL.

This clone is deemed medium-sized. The V gene is TRBV4-1, the J gene TRBJ2-7; D uncertain. Germline V gene sequence: CDR1 MGHRA, CDR2 YSYEKL. This CDR3 region has 15 residues. Deletions cut 0 bases from V and 2 bases from J, with 11 bases between. CDR3 coding DNA: TGCGCCAGCAGCCAAGATCCGGGCGGAACCTACGAGCAGTACTTC. Its translation is CASSQDPGGTYEQYF.

V usage is TRBV19 and J usage is TRBJ1-6, with TRBD1 as a possible D gene (5 bases). Trimming took 4 bases from V and 8 from J, leaving 18 bases between them. The CDR3 sequence is 16 residues long. CDR1 and CDR2 (germline): LNHDA, SQIVND (reference sequence). CDR3 sequence reads: CASSTSARGGYSPLHF. The CDR3 DNA follows: TGTGCCAGTAGTACCTCGGCCCGGGGGGGGTATTCACCCCTCCACTTT.

The rearrangement joins TRBV14 to TRBJ1-2; 8 bases line up with TRBD1. The ends lost 4 bases at V and 8 bases at J; junction bases unmatched: 6. CDR3 length equals 13 residues. Germline V CDR1 and CDR2: SGHDN, FVKESK. The CDR3 loop reads CASSPRQGRGYTF. As DNA, the CDR3 is TGTGCCAGCAGCCCGCGACAGGGGCGAGGCTACACCTTC.

This clone was detected once. This chain connects TRBV27 to TRBJ1-1, with a tentative D call TRBD1 (6 bases). Germline CDR1 MNHEY, CDR2 SMNVEV (reference sequence). V gave up 7 bases and J gave up 3 bases, with 15 bases separating them. CDR3 length: 14 amino acids. CDR3 DNA: TGTGCCAGCACTCTCTGGGGGGGGCACACTGAAGCTTTCTTT. Translating it yields CASTLWGGHTEAFF.

The V and J genes are TRBV4-2 and TRBJ1-2; possibly TRBD1 for D (5 bases). V dropped 7 bases and J dropped 5 bases, with 14 bases sitting between them. This CDR3 is 13 amino acids long. From germline, CDR1 is LGHNA and CDR2 YNFKEQ. CDR3 protein: CASNLGGRYGYTF. The CDR3 coding sequence is TGTGCCAGCAACCTGGGGGGTCGGTATGGCTACACCTTC.

This clone occurred a few times. This sequence joins TRBV7-3 and TRBJ1-6; 7 bases line up with TRBD1. Germline V gives CDR1 SGHTA, CDR2 FQGTGA. The CDR3 sequence is 14 residues long. Trimming took 5 bases from V and 7 from J; bases not matched to a gene: 5. CDR3 protein: CASSHGQENSPLHF. The DNA of the CDR3 is TGTGCCAGCAGCCATGGACAGGAAAATTCACCCCTCCACTTT.

The chain combines TRBV25-1 with TRBJ1-5; the match to TRBD1 covers 8 bases. CDR1 and CDR2 from the germline V gene are MGHDK and SYGVNS. V was clipped by 8 bases and J by 4 bases; unmatched bases: 7. This CDR3 spans 14 amino acids. The CDR3 is CASPRTGHNQPQHF. DNA of the CDR3: TGTGCCAGCCCTAGGACAGGGCATAATCAGCCCCAGCATTTT.

This chain joins TRBV10-3 and TRBJ2-3; perhaps D is TRBD1 or TRBD2 (6 bases each). The CDR3 spans 13 residues. Germline assignment: CDR1 ENHRY and CDR2 SYGVKD. V was shortened by 8 bases and J by 1 base, with 10 bases between the two germline ends. CDR3 amino acids: CAIQEGGTDTQYF. In DNA form, the CDR3 reads TGTGCCATCCAGGAGGGGGGCACAGATACGCAGTATTTT.

The chain joins TRBV6-4 to TRBJ2-7, with D possibly TRBD2 on 6 matching bases. This CDR3 contains 14 residues. V was cut by 3 bases and J by 5 bases, with 14 bases left in between. From germline, CDR1 is MRHNA and CDR2 SNTAGT. Here the CDR3 reads CASSERGKFDEQYF. CDR3 DNA sequence: TGTGCCAGCAGTGAACGGGGGAAATTCGACGAGCAGTACTTC.

In nucleotides, the CDR3 is TGTGCCAGCTACGACAGGGGGCAAGCTTTCTTT. Translation gives CASYDRGQAFF. This chain links TRBV6-5 with TRBJ1-1; 10 bases align to TRBD1. The germline gives CDR1 MNHEY, CDR2 SVGAGI. This CDR3 has 11 amino acids. With V trimmed by 8 bases and J by 9 bases, 3 bases remained unmatched.

The chain combines TRBV5-5 with TRBJ2-1; D unclear. The CDR3 extends over 16 amino acids. V lost 0 bases, J lost 0 bases, and 10 bases lay in between. The germline V gene has CDR1 SGHKS and CDR2 YYEKEE (reference sequence). In DNA, the CDR3 is TGTGCCAGCAGCTTGGCTCGGCAGAGCTCCTACAATGAGCAGTTCTTC. Translated: CASSLARQSSYNEQFF.

This clone showed up just once. The chain is built from TRBV19 and TRBJ1-2; D ambiguous. The CDR3 length is 16 residues. The germline V and J ends were trimmed by 3 bases and 0 bases, with 14 bases remaining between them. Germline V gene lookup returns CDR1 LNHDA and CDR2 SQIVND (reference sequence). The DNA for the CDR3 is TGTGCCAGTAGTATGCAGGCCCCTGGGACTAACTATGGCTACACCTTC. This sequence encodes CASSMQAPGTNYGYTF.

The J gene is TRBJ1-6, the V gene TRBV7-8; TRBD1 aligns across 8 bases. V trimming: 5 bases; J trimming: 8 bases; junction bases outside the gene matches: 8. CDR3 length: 15 amino acids. Looked up from germline, CDR1 is SGHVS and CDR2 is FQNEAQ. This CDR3 reads CASSPRQGPYSPLHF. The CDR3 DNA reads as TGTGCCAGCAGCCCCCGACAGGGGCCGTATTCACCCCTCCACTTT.

This clone occurred once. The V gene is TRBV9, the J gene TRBJ2-3; tentatively, D is TRBD1 or TRBD2 (6 bases each). V was clipped by 0 bases and J by 0 bases, with 17 bases between them. The CDR3 consists of 18 residues. Germline V lookup: CDR1 SGDLS, CDR2 YYNGEE. This chain's CDR3 is CASSVAGWGAPSTDTQYF. In nucleotides, the CDR3 is TGTGCCAGCAGCGTAGCGGGTTGGGGGGCACCCAGCACAGATACGCAGTATTTT.

The V gene is TRBV6-1, the J gene TRBJ2-5, with 8 bases fitting TRBD1. Germline lookup yields CDR1 MNHNS and CDR2 SASEGT. V gave up 2 bases and J gave up 5 bases; unmatched junction bases: 13. The CDR3 consists of 17 residues. The CDR3 sequence: CASSELFGQGSRETQYF. In nucleotides, the CDR3 is TGTGCCAGCAGTGAATTGTTCGGACAGGGAAGTCGGGAGACCCAGTACTTC.

The chain couples TRBV7-3 to TRBJ1-2; D gene ambiguous. CDR1 SGHTA and CDR2 FQGTGA come from the germline V gene. The ends were cut back, 5 bases at V and 4 bases at J, with 11 bases in the middle. CDR3 length: 13 residues. In DNA, the CDR3 is TGTGCCAGCAGCCAAGGGTTCGGCTATGGCTACACCTTC. Its translation: CASSQGFGYGYTF.

The V and J genes are TRBV19 and TRBJ2-1; TRBD2 matches at 12 bases. V trimming: 2 bases; J trimming: 8 bases; junction bases outside the gene matches: 13. The CDR3 contains 18 residues. Germline V gene sequence: CDR1 LNHDA, CDR2 SQIVND (reference sequence). The CDR3 DNA follows: TGTGCCAGTAGTATAAGGGCTAGCGGGGGGGCCTTCCGCCATGAGCAGTTCTTC. Protein: CASSIRASGGAFRHEQFF.

The chain links TRBV9 to TRBJ2-3; no firm D call. The CDR3 length is 13 residues. Germline loops: CDR1 SGDLS, CDR2 YYNGEE. V dropped 0 bases and J dropped 2 bases, with 4 bases sitting between them. CDR3 DNA sequence: TGTGCCAGCAGCGTAGCGGTCACAGATACGCAGTATTTT. Translation: CASSVAVTDTQYF. Looking up the rest from reference TRBV9 and TRBJ2-3 gives the full variable domain: DSGVTQTPKHLITATGQRVTLRCSPRSGDLSVYWYQQSLDQGLQFLIQYYNGEERAKGNILERFSAQQFPDLHSELNLSSLELGDSALYFCASSVAVTDTQYFGPGTRLTVL.

The rearrangement joins TRBV10-3 to TRBJ2-1, with D hard to call. V was pared by 1 base and J by 6 bases, with 7 bases between. The V gene's germline CDR1 is ENHRY and CDR2 SYGVKD. The CDR3 spans 13 residues. CDR3 nucleotides: TGTGCCATCAGTGAGTACCCTGGCAATGAGCAGTTCTTC. Protein product: CAISEYPGNEQFF.